Here is one TCR beta chain with its context. The data belong to a study of T cell changes during pregnancy in multiple sclerosis. V lost 3 bases and J 1 base, leaving 7 bases between the germline ends. Germline V gene lookup returns CDR1 SQVTM and CDR2 ANQGSEA. This CDR3 comprises 13 residues. Assay: immunoSEQ multiplex PCR; the TCRdb copy retains only in-frame clones and omits some. The sample holds some 41,000 clones, around 93% seen once. Sequencing was performed on CD8+ T cells from peripheral blood mononuclear cells, taken in the third trimester of pregnancy. This clonotype was sampled from a female donor with multiple sclerosis, enrolled in a pregnancy study. The chain joins TRBV29-1 to TRBJ1-5; weak D call: TRBD1 (5 bases). Here the CDR3 DNA reads TGCAGCGTTGAGGAGGGGAGCAATCAGCCCCAGCATTTT. Its translation: CSVEEGSNQPQHF.